This T cell receptor (beta chain) appears in the sequencing data of a study of human T cells and chemical hapten exposure. For the study at large: 2% DPC applied to a 2 cm by 2 cm arm area sensitized donors.

At least ten counts were recorded for this clonotype. Time point of the sample: patch test 2, 6 weeks after DPC sensitization. The treatment denotes: therapeutic diphenylcyclopropenone sensitization with weekly scalp DPC. From whole blood left unfractionated, total RNA was extracted. Per the original methods: Counting gave a median of around 89,000 TCRs per sample, with values ranging from about 23,224 to 750,000. TCRdb independently ran MiXCR on the RACE reads; one entry per CDR3 protein. Here the V and J calls rest on TCRdb's processing, not on the authors' analysis. The repertoire has over 40,000 distinct CDR3 sequences, approximately 3.3% of them found once; the top ten carry about 6.2%. This sample comprised whole blood, obtained in connection with sensitization to the hapten diphenylcyclopropenone (DPC). This clonotype was obtained from a man aged 40-50 years with alopecia areata. Some clones in this sample may be carry-over from other donors' samples.

As DNA, the CDR3 is TGTGCCAGCAGCTTATCAACGGCGAACACCGGGGAGCTGTTTTTT. It codes for CASSLSTANTGELFF. The rearrangement links TRBV7-9 to TRBJ2-2; no clear D gene. The CDR3 consists of 15 residues. Germline-derived CDR1 and CDR2 are SEHNR and FQNEAQ (reference sequence). The V gene lost 2 bases and the J gene lost 0 bases, with 7 bases spanning the gap. Full variable domain (outside the CDR3, taken from reference TRBV7-9 and TRBJ2-2): DTGVSQNPRHKITKRGQNVTFRCDPISEHNRLYWYRQTLGQGPEFLTYFQNEAQLEKSRLLSDRFSAERPKGSFSTLEIQRTEQGDSAMYLCASSLSTANTGELFFGEGSRLTVL.